This T cell receptor beta chain came from a study of blood T cell repertoires in COVID-19. About the research overall: Samples representing acute and convalescent COVID-19 were sourced from the United States, Italy and Spain.

Only a few counts were recorded for this clone. Germline-derived CDR1 and CDR2 are MGHDK and SYGVNS. The CDR3 is made up of 13 amino acids. Germline trimming cut 5 bases from V and 3 bases from J; bases unmatched to any gene: 3. Per the study methods: The authors estimated nucleated cell counts from reference gene primer amplification. Produced via immunoSEQ multiplex PCR; TCRdb's table is partial and in-frame only. V and J calls and clone size are as listed in that table; D and trimming were resolved from the DNA. The sample has roughly 78,000 clones, 80% to 90% seen once; the top ten hold around 0.6%.

This receptor was identified in a man in his sixties with acute or convalescent COVID-19. The rearrangement links TRBV25-1 to TRBJ1-1; 7 nucleotides align to TRBD1. Sequencing was performed on peripheral blood. CDR3 sequence reads: CASSYRGDTEAFF. CDR3 bases: TGTGCCAGCAGTTACAGGGGCGACACTGAAGCTTTCTTT.